Given below is one TCR beta chain in context. The antigen is unknown. cDNA serving as the sequencing template came from extracted, reverse transcribed RNA. Clones were sequenced by immunoSEQ multiplex PCR, and TCRdb holds only the in-frame ones, with some missing. The repertoire holds 160,000 or so clones, with 50% to 75% as singletons. Treatment denoted: oral pan-JAK inhibitor, 5-10 mg twice daily. This entry belongs to a study of CD8+ T cells in alopecia areata. Study-wide results and caveats: Compared with normal scalp, lesional scalp had higher clonality and more expanded CD8+ clones.

This clonotype originated in a human donor with alopecia areata. The sequenced sample was CD4+ T cells sorted from blood, obtained between weeks 55 and 65, from a patient treated with tofacitinib.

The CDR3 spells CASKGSLTQETQYF. CDR3 coding DNA: TGCGCCAGCAAGGGCAGCCTGACGCAAGAGACCCAGTACTTC. The chain recombines TRBV5-1 with TRBJ2-5; no clear D. V shed 6 bases and J shed 2 bases, with 14 bases lying between them. The CDR3 runs to 14 residues. Per the germline V gene, CDR1 is SGHRS and CDR2 is YFSETQ.